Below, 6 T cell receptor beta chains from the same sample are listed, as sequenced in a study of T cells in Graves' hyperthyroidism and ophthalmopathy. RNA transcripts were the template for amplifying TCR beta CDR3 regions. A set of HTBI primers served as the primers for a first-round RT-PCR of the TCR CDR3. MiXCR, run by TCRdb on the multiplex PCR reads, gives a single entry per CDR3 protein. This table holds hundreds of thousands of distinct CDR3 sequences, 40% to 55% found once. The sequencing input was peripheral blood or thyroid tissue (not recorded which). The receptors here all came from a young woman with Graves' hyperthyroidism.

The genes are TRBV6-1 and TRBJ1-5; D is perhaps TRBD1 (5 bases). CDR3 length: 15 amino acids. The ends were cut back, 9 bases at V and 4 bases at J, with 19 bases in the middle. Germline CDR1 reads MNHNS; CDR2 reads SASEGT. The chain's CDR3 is CASGRRDRGNQPQHF. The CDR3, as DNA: TGTGCCAGTGGCCGCCGGGACCGAGGTAATCAGCCCCAGCATTTT.

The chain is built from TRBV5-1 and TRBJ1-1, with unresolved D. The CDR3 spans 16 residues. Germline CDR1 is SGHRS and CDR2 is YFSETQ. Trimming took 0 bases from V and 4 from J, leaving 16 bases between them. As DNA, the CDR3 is TGCGCCAGCAGCTTGGAAGTTCCGGGTGGAAGCACTGAAGCTTTCTTT. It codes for CASSLEVPGGSTEAFF.

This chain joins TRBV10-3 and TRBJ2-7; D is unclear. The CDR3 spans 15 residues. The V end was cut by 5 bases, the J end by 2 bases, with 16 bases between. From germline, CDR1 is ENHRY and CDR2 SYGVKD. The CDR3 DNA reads TGTGCCATCAGTTACTCGTCCGAGCCAACCTACGAGCAGTACTTC. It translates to CAISYSSEPTYEQYF.

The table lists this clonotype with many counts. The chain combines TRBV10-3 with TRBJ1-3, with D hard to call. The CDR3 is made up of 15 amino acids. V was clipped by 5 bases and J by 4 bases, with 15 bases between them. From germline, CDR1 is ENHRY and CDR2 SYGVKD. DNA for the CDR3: TGTGCCATCAGTCCCACGGAAGGAGGAGGAAACACCATATATTTT. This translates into CAISPTEGGGNTIYF.

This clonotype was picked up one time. The CDR3 DNA follows: TGTGCCAGCAGCCCGACAGCACGCTATGGCTACACCTTC. The encoded protein is CASSPTARYGYTF. The chain is built from TRBV7-9 and TRBJ1-2, with TRBD1 as a possible D gene (5 bases). Germline CDR1 reads SEHNR; CDR2 reads FQNEAQ (reference sequence). The CDR3 totals 13 residues. V was pared by 5 bases and J by 4 bases, with 11 bases between. Supplemented by reference TRBV7-9 and TRBJ1-2, the full variable domain reads DTGVSQNPRHKITKRGQNVTFRCDPISEHNRLYWYRQTLGQGPEFLTYFQNEAQLEKSRLLSDRFSAERPKGSFSTLEIQRTEQGDSAMYLCASSPTARYGYTFGSGTRLTVV.

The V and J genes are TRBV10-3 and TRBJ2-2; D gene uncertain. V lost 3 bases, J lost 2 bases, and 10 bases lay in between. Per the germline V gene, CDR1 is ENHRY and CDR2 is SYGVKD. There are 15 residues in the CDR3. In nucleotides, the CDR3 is TGTGCCATCAGTGACTCTGGACGTAACACCGGGGAGCTGTTTTTT. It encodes CAISDSGRNTGELFF.